This passage covers 26 T cell receptor beta chains from one sample sequenced in a study of OX40 agonist ivuxolimab in advanced cancers. Clones were sequenced by immunoSEQ multiplex PCR, and TCRdb holds only the in-frame ones, with some missing. Altogether approximately 62,000 clones are present, nearly 95% being singletons, with the ten largest covering around 15%. Sample: CD4+ or CD8+ T cells sorted from blood, taken in a trial of the OX40 agonist ivuxolimab. The receptor source for this set is an adult with an advanced solid tumor such as melanoma, head and neck, liver or kidney cancer.

This chain links TRBV7-9 with TRBJ1-2, with TRBD1 matching over 8 bases. The CDR3 covers 12 residues. V shed 5 bases, J shed 7 bases, and the junction held 3 bases outside the gene matches. Germline values: CDR1 SEHNR, CDR2 FQNEAQ (reference sequence). The CDR3 DNA reads TGTGCCAGCAGCGTCGACAGGGGTGGCTACACCTTC. Protein sequence: CASSVDRGGYTF.

V gene TRBV5-4 combines with J gene TRBJ2-7; 8 nucleotides match TRBD2. The CDR3 covers 15 residues. V shed 0 bases, J shed 2 bases, and the junction held 4 bases outside the gene matches. Germline CDR1 and CDR2: SGHNT and YYREEE (reference sequence). Here the CDR3 reads CASSLAPGGAYEQYF. CDR3 DNA sequence: TGTGCCAGCAGCTTGGCCCCCGGGGGGGCCTACGAGCAGTACTTC.

J is TRBJ2-1 and V is TRBV19, with a weak D call TRBD2 (7 bases). V dropped 5 bases and J dropped 1 base, with 18 bases sitting between them. The germline V gene encodes CDR1 LNHDA and CDR2 SQIVND (reference sequence). The length of the CDR3 is 17 residues. CDR3 sequence: CASSFLGAGDSYNEQFF. CDR3 nucleotide sequence: TGTGCCAGTAGTTTCCTGGGGGCGGGAGATTCCTACAATGAGCAGTTCTTC.

This clone was observed a single time. The J gene is TRBJ1-2, the V gene TRBV7-3; TRBD1 matches 7 bases. The CDR3 contains 13 residues. Germline CDR1 SGHTA, CDR2 FQGTGA. The V gene end was trimmed by 3 bases and the J gene end by 8 bases; junction bases not matched to a gene: 6. In DNA form, the CDR3 reads TGTGCCAGCAGCTTCCTAACAGGGGAGGGCTACACCTTC. Protein product: CASSFLTGEGYTF.

This clone came up once. The chain employs TRBV4-1 and TRBJ2-7; D is perhaps TRBD1 (6 bases). The germline CDR1 and CDR2 sequences are MGHRA and YSYEKL. V was cut by 4 bases and J by 3 bases, with 10 bases left in between. The CDR3 runs 13 residues. Here the CDR3 reads CASSLGQNYEQYF. DNA of the CDR3: TGCGCCAGCAGCCTCGGACAGAACTACGAGCAGTACTTC.

V usage is TRBV29-1 and J usage is TRBJ2-3; 7 bases are shared with TRBD2. Germline trimming cut 4 bases from V and 0 bases from J; bases unmatched to any gene: 13. Per the germline V gene, CDR1 is SQVTM and CDR2 is ANQGSEA. This CDR3 has 17 residues. CDR3 loop: CSVVELADPPSTDTQYF. CDR3 DNA: TGCAGCGTTGTCGAGCTAGCGGATCCCCCTAGCACAGATACGCAGTATTTT.

The J gene is TRBJ1-5, the V gene TRBV29-1; D unresolved. CDR3 length: 15 residues. Germline CDR1 reads SQVTM; CDR2 reads ANQGSEA. Trimming left V 4 bases short and J 0 bases short, with 13 bases between. CDR3 sequence reads: CSVVHLLHSNQPQHF. The CDR3, as DNA: TGCAGCGTTGTCCACCTGCTTCATAGCAATCAGCCCCAGCATTTT. Full variable domain (remainder filled in from reference TRBV29-1 and TRBJ1-5): SAVISQKPSRDICQRGTSLTIQCQVDSQVTMMFWYRQQPGQSLTLIATANQGSEATYESGFVIDKFPISRPNLTFSTLTVSNMSPEDSSIYLCSVVHLLHSNQPQHFGDGTRLSIL.

V is TRBV4-2 and J is TRBJ1-2; D uncertain. Trimming pared 1 base from V and 3 bases from J, leaving 18 bases between. This CDR3 is built from 17 residues. Germline V gives CDR1 LGHNA, CDR2 YNFKEQ. CDR3 nucleotide sequence: TGTGCCAGCAGCCAAGGTGCCATCGGACCCAGCGACTATGGCTACACCTTC. It translates to CASSQGAIGPSDYGYTF.

This chain links TRBV9 with TRBJ2-2; D is unresolved. The CDR3 is 18 residues long. Germline CDR1 and CDR2: SGDLS and YYNGEE. V was pared by 0 bases and J by 0 bases, with 15 bases between. The CDR3: CASSVAEWGYANTGELFF. For the CDR3, the DNA is TGTGCCAGCAGCGTAGCTGAATGGGGTTACGCGAACACCGGGGAGCTGTTTTTT.

This clone showed up just once. The rearrangement joins TRBV7-9 to TRBJ1-5; 7 bases fit TRBD1. V dropped 5 bases and J dropped 2; count of bases not matched to a gene: 3. Germline CDR1 is SEHNR and CDR2 is FQNEAQ (reference sequence). The length of the CDR3 is 14 residues. CDR3 sequence (DNA): TGTGCCAGCAGCCCAGGGACAGGCAATCAGCCCCAGCATTTT. Residues: CASSPGTGNQPQHF. Drawing the rest from reference TRBV7-9 and TRBJ1-5, the complete variable domain is DTGVSQNPRHKITKRGQNVTFRCDPISEHNRLYWYRQTLGQGPEFLTYFQNEAQLEKSRLLSDRFSAERPKGSFSTLEIQRTEQGDSAMYLCASSPGTGNQPQHFGDGTRLSIL.

The chain links TRBV6-1 to TRBJ1-2, with 9 nucleotides matching TRBD1. Germline CDR1 reads MNHNS; CDR2 reads SASEGT. The J segment lost 8 bases and the V segment lost 2 bases, leaving 12 bases of the junction unmatched. The length of the CDR3 is 16 residues. CDR3 nucleotides: TGTGCCAGCAGTGAATGGGGGGGACAGGGAATTGAGGGCTACACCTTC. It yields the protein CASSEWGGQGIEGYTF.

This sequence joins TRBV6-5 and TRBJ2-2, with D possibly being TRBD2 (6 bases). The CDR3 has 15 residues. CDR1 MNHEY and CDR2 SVGAGI come from the germline V gene. Trimming took off 2 bases at V and 6 bases at J, with 13 bases between the two ends. CDR3 bases: TGTGCCAGCAGTTACACCGCCCCTAGCGCCGGGGAGCTGTTTTTT. Its protein product is CASSYTAPSAGELFF.

This clone has only one observation. J is TRBJ2-7 and V is TRBV5-1; D gene ambiguous. CDR1 is SGHRS and CDR2 is YFSETQ in the germline V gene. The V and J ends lost 4 bases and 7 bases respectively, with 21 bases between them. The CDR3 extends over 15 amino acids. Here the CDR3 reads CASSQERTVAPEQYF. CDR3 in DNA: TGCGCCAGCAGCCAAGAAAGGACGGTGGCCCCAGAGCAGTACTTC. The complete variable domain, with remaining parts taken from reference TRBV5-1 and TRBJ2-7, reads KAGVTQTPRYLIKTRGQQVTLSCSPISGHRSVSWYQQTPGQGLQFLFEYFSETQRNKGNFPGRFSGRQFSNSRSEMNVSTLELGDSALYLCASSQERTVAPEQYFGPGTRLTVT.

V and J are TRBV5-1 and TRBJ2-3; 7 bases agree with TRBD2. The germline V gene encodes CDR1 SGHRS and CDR2 YFSETQ. The CDR3 is 17 residues long. J lost 4 bases, V lost 3 bases, and 14 bases had no gene match. This CDR3 is CASSSATTSPLADTQYF. The DNA for the CDR3 is TGCGCCAGCAGCTCCGCTACGACTAGCCCCCTGGCAGATACGCAGTATTTT.

The chain carries TRBV12-5 and TRBJ1-2; D is uncertain. This CDR3 spans 13 amino acids. V was shortened by 4 bases and J by 3 bases, with 9 bases between the two germline ends. CDR1 and CDR2 (germline): LGHNT, FRNRAP. The CDR3 DNA is TGTGCTAGTGGTTCGGCTCCTCACTATGGCTACACCTTC. It codes for CASGSAPHYGYTF.

This sequence joins TRBV15 and TRBJ2-7, with 7 bases fitting TRBD1. Germline trimming cut 5 bases from V and 5 bases from J; bases unmatched to any gene: 12. CDR3 length: 15 amino acids. CDR1 and CDR2 (germline): LNHNV, YYDKDF (reference sequence). The CDR3 reads CATSVGQLVKDEQYF. The CDR3 bases are TGTGCCACCAGCGTGGGACAGTTGGTGAAGGACGAGCAGTACTTC.

CDR3 coding DNA: TGTGCCATCAAGCCTAGTTTGAGGCCCGACATTCAGTACTTC. Its translation: CAIKPSLRPDIQYF. This rearrangement joins TRBV10-3 to TRBJ2-4; no clear D. Germline CDR1 ENHRY, CDR2 SYGVKD. V lost 7 bases to trimming and J lost 8 bases, with 18 bases between them. The CDR3 totals 14 residues.

The chain recombines TRBV5-1 with TRBJ2-1, with D maybe TRBD1 (6 bases). The CDR3 has 14 amino acids. The V gene lost 2 bases and the J gene lost 7 bases, with 13 bases spanning the gap. CDR1 is SGHRS, CDR2 YFSETQ, per germline. CDR3 sequence (DNA): TGCGCCAGCAGCTTCGACAGGTCAGAGAATGAGCAGTTCTTC. The encoded protein is CASSFDRSENEQFF. The variable domain in full, completed from reference TRBV5-1 and TRBJ2-1, reads KAGVTQTPRYLIKTRGQQVTLSCSPISGHRSVSWYQQTPGQGLQFLFEYFSETQRNKGNFPGRFSGRQFSNSRSEMNVSTLELGDSALYLCASSFDRSENEQFFGPGTRLTVL.

V and J are TRBV5-1 and TRBJ2-1; D remains ambiguous. Germline lookup yields CDR1 SGHRS and CDR2 YFSETQ. Trimming pared 2 bases from V and 8 bases from J, leaving 8 bases between. CDR3 size: 12 residues. The CDR3 reads CASSLSDHEQFF. The CDR3, as DNA: TGCGCCAGCAGCTTAAGCGACCATGAGCAGTTCTTC.

This chain uses TRBV6-5 with TRBJ1-2; 10 bases fit TRBD1. CDR1 is MNHEY, CDR2 SVGAGI, per germline. The CDR3 loop spans 14 amino acids. The V gene end was trimmed by 6 bases and the J gene end by 0 bases; junction bases not matched to a gene: 1. CDR3 sequence: CASSGTGANYGYTF. In nucleotides, the CDR3 is TGTGCCAGCAGCGGGACAGGGGCTAACTATGGCTACACCTTC.

The CDR3 here is CASSGPGQGVGSNQPQHF. CDR3 DNA: TGTGCCAGCAGTGGCCCGGGACAGGGGGTGGGAAGCAATCAGCCCCAGCATTTT. The rearrangement links TRBV6-1 to TRBJ1-5, with TRBD1 matching 11 bases. Germline lookup yields CDR1 MNHNS and CDR2 SASEGT. The CDR3 totals 18 residues. V dropped 4 bases and J dropped 1; count of bases not matched to a gene: 9.

The genes are TRBV6-6 and TRBJ2-7; no firm D call. Per germline, CDR1 MNHNY and CDR2 SVGAGI (reference sequence). Trimming took off 7 bases at V and 4 bases at J, with 8 bases between the two ends. There are 11 residues in the CDR3. Here the CDR3 DNA reads TGTGCCAGCACTACTCCGTACGAGCAGTACTTC. Translation gives CASTTPYEQYF.

The chain combines TRBV7-9 with TRBJ2-5, with unresolved D. The CDR3 loop spans 16 amino acids. V was clipped by 2 bases and J by 5 bases, with 18 bases between them. CDR1 and CDR2 (germline): SEHNR, FQNEAQ (reference sequence). The CDR3 DNA follows: TGTGCCAGCAGCTTAATTGGAGAGCACAATCCCGAGACCCAGTACTTC. This codes for CASSLIGEHNPETQYF.

The chain recombines TRBV6-5 with TRBJ2-7, with 9 nucleotides matching TRBD2. Germline lookup yields CDR1 MNHEY and CDR2 SVGAGI. This CDR3 is 15 amino acids long. Trimming removed 1 base from V and 2 bases from J; junction bases left unmatched: 3. This CDR3 reads CASSYFGGRAYEQYF. The CDR3 nucleotides read TGTGCCAGCAGTTACTTCGGCGGGAGGGCCTACGAGCAGTACTTC.

The chain recombines TRBV6-5 with TRBJ2-3; 8 nucleotides agree with TRBD1. Germline CDR1 MNHEY, CDR2 SVGAGI. Trimming took 5 bases from V and 7 from J; bases not matched to a gene: 11. This CDR3 is built from 15 residues. The CDR3 sequence is CASSKGQAPGNTQYF. The CDR3 nucleotides are TGTGCCAGCAGTAAGGGACAGGCGCCCGGTAATACGCAGTATTTT.

This clone was detected only once. The chain links TRBV5-1 to TRBJ2-1; 8 positions match TRBD1. The CDR3 contains 15 residues. The V gene's germline CDR1 is SGHRS and CDR2 YFSETQ. With 5 bases clipped from V and 5 bases from J, the junction kept 9 bases outside the gene matches. Written as DNA, the CDR3 is TGCGCCAGCAGGCGAGCCGGGACAGGAAACAATGAGCAGTTCTTC. Amino acid sequence: CASRRAGTGNNEQFF.